The 9 T cell receptor beta chains listed next were all sequenced from one sample in a study of vaccination effects on CD4 cells after COVID-19. The antigens of these receptors remain unknown. Using immunoSEQ multiplex PCR, the repertoire was profiled, and TCRdb retains in-frame clones only, with some absent. The repertoire holds fewer than 85,000 clones, with roughly 79% as singletons. Under the ViraFEST assay, PBMC were stimulated with viral peptide pools so that antigen-specific CD4+ T cells expanded. Sequencing was performed afterwards. CD4+ T cells were isolated after 10 days of culture. According to the study, vaccine recipients showed no prior SARS-CoV-2 infection and negative nucleocapsid antibodies. The sequences come from CD4+ T cells from PBMCs cultured with SARS-CoV-2 spike peptides, collected before COVID-19 vaccination. These receptors all come from a human donor who received a COVID-19 vaccine.

The chain recombines TRBV7-2 with TRBJ1-4; D uncertain. V lost 5 bases and J 3 bases, leaving 7 bases between the germline ends. The CDR3 contains 13 residues. Germline V gene data show CDR1 as SGHTA and CDR2 as FQGNSA. The CDR3 reads CASSPSPNEKLFF. CDR3 DNA: TGTGCCAGCAGCCCCTCCCCTAATGAAAAACTGTTTTTT.

The chain uses TRBV2 and TRBJ1-2; a possible D gene is TRBD1 (6 bases). V lost 6 bases, J lost 6 bases, and 8 bases lay in between. Germline V gives CDR1 SNHLY, CDR2 FYNNEI. The length of the CDR3 is 11 residues. This CDR3 is CASRAGDGYTF. The CDR3 DNA follows: TGTGCCAGCAGGGCAGGGGATGGCTACACCTTC.

The chain couples TRBV30 to TRBJ2-5, with D maybe TRBD1 (6 bases). The CDR3 extends over 12 amino acids. Germline V gene sequence: CDR1 GTSNPN, CDR2 SVGIG (reference sequence). Trimming pared 5 bases from V and 0 bases from J, leaving 7 bases between. CDR3 sequence: CAWGQNQETQYF. The CDR3 region has the DNA TGTGCCTGGGGACAGAACCAAGAGACCCAGTACTTC. The full variable domain, rest sourced from reference TRBV30 and TRBJ2-5, is SQTIHQWPATLVQPVGSPLSLECTVEGTSNPNLYWYRQAAGRGLQLLFYSVGIGQISSEVPQNLSASRPQDRQFILSSKKLLLSDSGFYLCAWGQNQETQYFGPGTRLLVL.

The CDR3 protein is CASTASGQGAYEQYV. The CDR3, as DNA: TGTGCCAGCACAGCTTCGGGACAGGGAGCCTACGAGCAGTACGTC. The V call is TRBV6-5, the J call TRBJ2-7; 9 bases line up with TRBD1. This CDR3 comprises 15 residues. Germline V CDR1 and CDR2: MNHEY, SVGAGI. V shed 7 bases, J shed 2 bases, and the junction held 9 bases outside the gene matches.

This clone appeared a few times. The rearrangement links TRBV24-1 to TRBJ2-2; D is possibly TRBD1 or TRBD2 (6 bases each). Germline values: CDR1 KGHDR, CDR2 SFDVKD. The CDR3 contains 15 residues. Trimming removed 9 bases at V and 3 bases at J, with 16 bases between. The CDR3 reads CATASQGGYTGELFF. In nucleotides, the CDR3 is TGTGCCACCGCGTCTCAAGGGGGGTACACCGGGGAGCTGTTTTTT.

V usage is TRBV27 and J usage is TRBJ1-4, with D possibly TRBD1 on 6 matching bases. The CDR3 loop spans 13 amino acids. Germline CDR1 is MNHEY and CDR2 is SMNVEV (reference sequence). V was clipped by 0 bases and J by 8 bases, with 7 bases between them. The CDR3 DNA follows: TGTGCCAGCAGTTTATCGGGGGGCGAAAAACTGTTTTTT. Its translation is CASSLSGGEKLFF.

The rearrangement joins TRBV5-1 to TRBJ2-5; D is possibly TRBD1 or TRBD2 (5 bases each). The V gene's germline CDR1 is SGHRS and CDR2 YFSETQ. V was pared by 3 bases and J by 2 bases, with 14 bases between. CDR3 size: 15 residues. The CDR3 sequence: CASSSPGTEQETQYF. DNA for the CDR3: TGCGCCAGCAGCTCCCCCGGGACGGAACAAGAGACCCAGTACTTC.

The rearrangement uses TRBV30 and TRBJ2-1, with TRBD1 as a possible D gene (6 bases). CDR3 size: 14 residues. V was trimmed by 0 bases and J by 7 bases, leaving 13 bases between them. Germline V lookup: CDR1 GTSNPN, CDR2 SVGIG (reference sequence). CDR3 in amino acids: CAWSVGGPANEQFF. CDR3 nucleotide sequence: TGTGCCTGGAGTGTAGGGGGTCCGGCGAATGAGCAGTTCTTC.

The V gene is TRBV29-1, the J gene TRBJ2-1; 10 bases are shared with TRBD1. This CDR3 spans 13 amino acids. The germline V gene has CDR1 SQVTM and CDR2 ANQGSEA. Unmatched junction bases numbered 4, after V lost 4 bases and J lost 7 bases. CDR3 amino acids: CSVAGQGRNEQFF. The CDR3 DNA reads TGCAGCGTTGCGGGACAGGGGAGGAATGAGCAGTTCTTC.